The source of this T cell receptor (beta chain) is a study of cytomegalovirus exposure and HLA in healthy donors. This CDR3 is built from 17 residues. Germline trimming cut 0 bases from V and 3 bases from J; bases unmatched to any gene: 7. Germline loops: CDR1 LGHNA, CDR2 YSLEER. The protocol was immunoSEQ multiplex PCR, while the TCRdb copy is restricted to in-frame clones and leaves out a portion. In the table there are under 100,000 clones, almost 85% of which are singletons. Sequencing was performed on PBMCs. This TCR was sampled from a woman under 30 in good health and CMV-seropositive. The chain recombines TRBV4-3 with TRBJ1-3; 8 bases line up with TRBD1. The CDR3 is CASSQDRQGAYGNTIYF. CDR3 in DNA: TGCGCCAGCAGCCAAGATCGGCAGGGGGCTTATGGAAACACCATATATTTT.